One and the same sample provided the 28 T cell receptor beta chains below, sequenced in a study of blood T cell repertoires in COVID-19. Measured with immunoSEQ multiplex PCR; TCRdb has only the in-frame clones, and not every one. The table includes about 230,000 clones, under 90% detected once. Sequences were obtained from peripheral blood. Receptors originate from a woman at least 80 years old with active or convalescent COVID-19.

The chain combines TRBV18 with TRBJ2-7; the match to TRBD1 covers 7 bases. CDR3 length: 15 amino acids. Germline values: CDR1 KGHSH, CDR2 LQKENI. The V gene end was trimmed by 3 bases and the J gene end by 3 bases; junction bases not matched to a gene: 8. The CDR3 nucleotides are TGTGCCAGCTCACCGACCGGACAGGCGAACTACGAGCAGTACTTC. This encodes CASSPTGQANYEQYF.

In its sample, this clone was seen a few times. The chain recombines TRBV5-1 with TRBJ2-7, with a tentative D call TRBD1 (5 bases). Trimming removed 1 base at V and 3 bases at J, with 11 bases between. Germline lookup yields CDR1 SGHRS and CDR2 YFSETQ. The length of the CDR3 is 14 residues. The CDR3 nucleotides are TGCGCCAGCAGCTTGCGACAGTTGGGCTACGAGCAGTACTTC. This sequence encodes CASSLRQLGYEQYF.

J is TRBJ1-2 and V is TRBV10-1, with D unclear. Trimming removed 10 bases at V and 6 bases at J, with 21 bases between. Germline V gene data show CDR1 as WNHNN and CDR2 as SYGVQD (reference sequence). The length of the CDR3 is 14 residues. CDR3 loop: CAKRPEGRKNGYTF. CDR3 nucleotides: TGCGCCAAGCGGCCGGAGGGCAGAAAGAATGGCTACACCTTC.

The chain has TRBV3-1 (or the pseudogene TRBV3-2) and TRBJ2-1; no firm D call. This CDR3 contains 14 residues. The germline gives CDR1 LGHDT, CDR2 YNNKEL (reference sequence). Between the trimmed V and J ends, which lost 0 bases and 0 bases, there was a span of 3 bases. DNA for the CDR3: TGTGCCAGCAGCCAAGACGGCTCCTACAATGAGCAGTTCTTC. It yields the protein CASSQDGSYNEQFF.

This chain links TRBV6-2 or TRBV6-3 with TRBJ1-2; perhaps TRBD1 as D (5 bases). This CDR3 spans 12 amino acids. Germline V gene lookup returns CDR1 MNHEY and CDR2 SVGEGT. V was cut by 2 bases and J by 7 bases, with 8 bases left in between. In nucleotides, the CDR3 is TGTGCCAGCAGTTACGGGGGGTTTGGCTACACCTTC. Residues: CASSYGGFGYTF.

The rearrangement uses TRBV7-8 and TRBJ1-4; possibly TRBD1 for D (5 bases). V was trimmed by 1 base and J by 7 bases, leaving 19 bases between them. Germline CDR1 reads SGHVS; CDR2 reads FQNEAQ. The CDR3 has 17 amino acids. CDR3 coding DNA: TGTGCCAGCAGCTTAGGGTCAGGGTCCGAACCACGTGAAAAACTGTTTTTT. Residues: CASSLGSGSEPREKLFF.

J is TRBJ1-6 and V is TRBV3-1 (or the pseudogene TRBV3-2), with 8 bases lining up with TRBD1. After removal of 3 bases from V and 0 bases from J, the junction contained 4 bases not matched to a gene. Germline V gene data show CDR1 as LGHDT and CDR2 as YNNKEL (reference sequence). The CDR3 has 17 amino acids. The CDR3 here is CASSQGQASSYNSPLHF. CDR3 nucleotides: TGTGCCAGCAGCCAGGGACAGGCGAGCTCCTATAATTCACCCCTCCACTTT.

The CDR3 nucleotides are TGTGCCAGCAGCCAATTCTACGAAGGAGAGGGTAACTATGGCTACACCTTC. Translating gives CASSQFYEGEGNYGYTF. The V and J genes are TRBV7-8 and TRBJ1-2; no definite D call. This CDR3 has 17 amino acids. Germline V lookup: CDR1 SGHVS, CDR2 FQNEAQ. Between the trimmed V and J ends, which lost 5 bases and 1 base, there was a span of 20 bases.

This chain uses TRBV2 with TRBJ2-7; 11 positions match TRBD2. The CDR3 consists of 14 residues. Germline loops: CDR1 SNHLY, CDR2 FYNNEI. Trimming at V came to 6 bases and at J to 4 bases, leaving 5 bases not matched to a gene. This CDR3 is CASSIAGGPYEQYF. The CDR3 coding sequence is TGTGCCAGCAGCATAGCGGGAGGGCCTTACGAGCAGTACTTC.

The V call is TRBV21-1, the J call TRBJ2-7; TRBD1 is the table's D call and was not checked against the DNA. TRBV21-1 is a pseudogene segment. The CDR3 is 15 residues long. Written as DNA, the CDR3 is TGTGCCAGCAGCAAAGCGCAGGGGGTACCCTACGAGCAGTACTTC. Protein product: CASSKAQGVPYEQYF.

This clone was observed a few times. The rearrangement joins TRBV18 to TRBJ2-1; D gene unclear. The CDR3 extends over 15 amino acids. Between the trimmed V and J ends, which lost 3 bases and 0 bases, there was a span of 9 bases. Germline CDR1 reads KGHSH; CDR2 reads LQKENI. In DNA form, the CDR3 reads TGTGCCAGCTCACCGAGACAAGACTCCTACAATGAGCAGTTCTTC. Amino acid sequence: CASSPRQDSYNEQFF.

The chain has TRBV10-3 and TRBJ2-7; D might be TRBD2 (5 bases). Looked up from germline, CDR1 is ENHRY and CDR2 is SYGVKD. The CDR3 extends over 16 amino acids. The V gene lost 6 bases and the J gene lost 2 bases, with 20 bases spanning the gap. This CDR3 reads CAISPARGGSTYEQYF. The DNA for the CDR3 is TGTGCCATCAGCCCGGCTCGTGGCGGGTCGACCTACGAGCAGTACTTC.

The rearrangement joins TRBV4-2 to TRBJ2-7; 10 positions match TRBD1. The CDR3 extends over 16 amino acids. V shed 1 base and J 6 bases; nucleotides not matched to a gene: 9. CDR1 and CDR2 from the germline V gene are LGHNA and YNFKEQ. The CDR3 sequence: CASSQAGGQGLGEQYF. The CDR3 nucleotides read TGTGCCAGCAGCCAAGCCGGGGGACAGGGGCTTGGCGAGCAGTACTTC.

CDR3 protein: CASSPRHTPGTF. CDR3 DNA: TGTGCCAGCAGCCCCAGACATACCCCGGGAACCTTC. The chain is built from TRBV7-2 and TRBJ1-2; D is ambiguous. V was cut by 5 bases and J by 14 bases, with 18 bases left in between. This CDR3 comprises 12 residues. Germline V gives CDR1 SGHTA, CDR2 FQGNSA.

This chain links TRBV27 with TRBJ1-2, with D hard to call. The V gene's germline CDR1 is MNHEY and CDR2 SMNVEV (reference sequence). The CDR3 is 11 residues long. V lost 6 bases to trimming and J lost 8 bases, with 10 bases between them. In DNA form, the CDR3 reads TGTGCCAGCAGAGGACTTGACGGCTACACCTTC. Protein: CASRGLDGYTF.

The CDR3 DNA reads TGTGCCAGCAGCCAAACTACAAGACGATATGGCTACACCTTC. The encoded protein is CASSQTTRRYGYTF. V gene TRBV14 combines with J gene TRBJ1-2; D remains unclear. The CDR3 contains 14 residues. Germline CDR1 and CDR2: SGHDN and FVKESK. V shed 2 bases and J shed 5 bases, with 12 bases lying between them.

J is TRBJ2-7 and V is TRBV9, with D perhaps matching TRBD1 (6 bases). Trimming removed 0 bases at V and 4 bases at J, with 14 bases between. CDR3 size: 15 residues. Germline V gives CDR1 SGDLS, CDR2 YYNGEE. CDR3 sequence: CASSVAGNRAYEQYF. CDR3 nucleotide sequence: TGTGCCAGCAGCGTAGCCGGCAACAGGGCTTACGAGCAGTACTTC.

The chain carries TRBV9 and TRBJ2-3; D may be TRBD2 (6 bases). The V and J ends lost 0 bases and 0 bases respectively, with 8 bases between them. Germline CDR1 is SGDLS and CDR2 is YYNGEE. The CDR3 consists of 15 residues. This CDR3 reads CASSVDGTSTDTQYF. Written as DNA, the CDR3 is TGTGCCAGCAGCGTAGATGGGACTAGCACAGATACGCAGTATTTT.

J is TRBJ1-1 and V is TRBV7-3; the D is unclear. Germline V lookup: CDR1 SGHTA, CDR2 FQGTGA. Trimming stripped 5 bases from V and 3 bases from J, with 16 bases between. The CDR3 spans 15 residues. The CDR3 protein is CASSPQVGGYTEAFF. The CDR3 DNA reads TGTGCCAGCAGCCCCCAGGTGGGAGGGTACACTGAAGCTTTCTTT.

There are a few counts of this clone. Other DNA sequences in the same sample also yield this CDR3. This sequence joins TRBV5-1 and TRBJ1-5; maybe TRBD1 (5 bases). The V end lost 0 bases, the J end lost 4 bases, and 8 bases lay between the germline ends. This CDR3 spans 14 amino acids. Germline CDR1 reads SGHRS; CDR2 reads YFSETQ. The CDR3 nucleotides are TGCGCCAGCAGCTTGGACGGGGGGAATCAGCCCCAGCATTTT. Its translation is CASSLDGGNQPQHF.

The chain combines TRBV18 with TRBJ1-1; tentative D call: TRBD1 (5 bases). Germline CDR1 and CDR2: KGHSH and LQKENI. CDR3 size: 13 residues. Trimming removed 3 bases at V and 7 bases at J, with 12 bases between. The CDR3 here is CASSPGTVYEAFF. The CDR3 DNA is TGTGCCAGCTCACCCGGGACTGTGTATGAAGCTTTCTTT.

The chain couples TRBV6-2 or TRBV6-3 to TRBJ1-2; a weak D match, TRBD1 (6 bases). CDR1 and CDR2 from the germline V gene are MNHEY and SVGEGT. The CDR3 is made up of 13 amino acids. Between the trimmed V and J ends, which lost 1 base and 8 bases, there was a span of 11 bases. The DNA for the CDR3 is TGTGCCAGCAGTTACTGGGGGGGGCGAGGCTACACCTTC. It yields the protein CASSYWGGRGYTF.

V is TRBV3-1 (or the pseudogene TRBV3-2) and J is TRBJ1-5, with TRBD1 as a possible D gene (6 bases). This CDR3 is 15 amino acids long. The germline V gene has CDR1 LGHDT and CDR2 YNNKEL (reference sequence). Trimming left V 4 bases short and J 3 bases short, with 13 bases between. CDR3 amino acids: CASSPAGTPNQPQHF. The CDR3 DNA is TGTGCCAGCAGCCCCGCCGGGACACCCAATCAGCCCCAGCATTTT.

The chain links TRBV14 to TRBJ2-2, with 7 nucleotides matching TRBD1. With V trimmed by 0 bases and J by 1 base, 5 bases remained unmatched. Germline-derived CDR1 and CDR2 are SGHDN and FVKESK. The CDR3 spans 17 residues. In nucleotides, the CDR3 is TGTGCCAGCAGCCAAGACAGGGGGACCTTGAACACCGGGGAGCTGTTTTTT. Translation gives CASSQDRGTLNTGELFF. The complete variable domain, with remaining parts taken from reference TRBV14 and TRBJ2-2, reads EAGVTQFPSHSVIEKGQTVTLRCDPISGHDNLYWYRRVMGKEIKFLLHFVKESKQDESGMPNNRFLAERTGGTYSTLKVQPAELEDSGVYFCASSQDRGTLNTGELFFGEGSRLTVL.

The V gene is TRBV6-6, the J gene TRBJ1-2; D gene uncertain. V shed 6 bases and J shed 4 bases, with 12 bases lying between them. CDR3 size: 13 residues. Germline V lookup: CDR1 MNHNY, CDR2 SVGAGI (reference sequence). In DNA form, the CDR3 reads TGTGCCAGCAGCCTATCGGAGTCCTATGGCTACACCTTC. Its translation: CASSLSESYGYTF.

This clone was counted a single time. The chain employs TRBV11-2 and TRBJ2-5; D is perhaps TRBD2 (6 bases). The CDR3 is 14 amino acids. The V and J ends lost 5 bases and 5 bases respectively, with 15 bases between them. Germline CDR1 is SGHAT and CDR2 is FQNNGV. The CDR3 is CASSIYGSWETQYF. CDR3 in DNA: TGTGCCAGCAGCATATACGGGAGTTGGGAGACCCAGTACTTC.

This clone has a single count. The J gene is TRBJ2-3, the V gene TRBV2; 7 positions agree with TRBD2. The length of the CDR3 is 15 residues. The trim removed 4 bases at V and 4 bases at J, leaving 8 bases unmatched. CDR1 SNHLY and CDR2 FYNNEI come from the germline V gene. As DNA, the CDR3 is TGTGCCAGCAGTGTTAGCAGGGCGGGGGCAGATACGCAGTATTTT. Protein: CASSVSRAGADTQYF.

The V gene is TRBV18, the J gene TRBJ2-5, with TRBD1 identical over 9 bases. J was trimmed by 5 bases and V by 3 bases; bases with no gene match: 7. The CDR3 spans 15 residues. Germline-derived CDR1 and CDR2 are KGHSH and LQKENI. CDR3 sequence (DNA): TGTGCCAGCTCACCCCCGGGACAGGGAAGGGAGACCCAGTACTTC. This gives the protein CASSPPGQGRETQYF.